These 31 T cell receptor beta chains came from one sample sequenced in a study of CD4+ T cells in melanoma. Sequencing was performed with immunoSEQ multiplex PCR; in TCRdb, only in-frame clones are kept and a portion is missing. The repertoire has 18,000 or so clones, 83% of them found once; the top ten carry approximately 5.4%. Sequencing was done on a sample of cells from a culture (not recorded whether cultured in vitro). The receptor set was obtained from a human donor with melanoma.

CDR3 protein: CASSYDSNYGYTF. The CDR3 region has the DNA TGTGCCAGCAGTTACGACAGCAACTATGGCTACACCTTC. The rearrangement joins TRBV6-5 to TRBJ1-2; the D gene is possibly TRBD1 (5 bases). The CDR3 sequence is 13 residues long. CDR1 MNHEY and CDR2 SVGAGI come from the germline V gene. V gave up 2 bases and J gave up 2 bases, with 6 bases separating them.

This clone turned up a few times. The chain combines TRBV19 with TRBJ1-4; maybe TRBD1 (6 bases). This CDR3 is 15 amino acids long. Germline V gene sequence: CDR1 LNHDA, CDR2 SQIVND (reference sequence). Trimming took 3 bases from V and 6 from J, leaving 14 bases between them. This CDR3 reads CASSMNNRVDEKLFF. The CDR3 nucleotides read TGTGCCAGTAGTATGAATAACAGGGTCGATGAAAAACTGTTTTTT.

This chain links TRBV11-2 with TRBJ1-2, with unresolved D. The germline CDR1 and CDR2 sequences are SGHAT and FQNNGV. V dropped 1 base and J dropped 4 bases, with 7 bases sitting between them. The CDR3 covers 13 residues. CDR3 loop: CASSLGAFYGYTF. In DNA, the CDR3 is TGTGCCAGCAGCTTAGGGGCATTCTATGGCTACACCTTC. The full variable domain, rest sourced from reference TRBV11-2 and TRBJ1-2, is EAGVAQSPRYKIIEKRQSVAFWCNPISGHATLYWYQQILGQGPKLLIQFQNNGVVDDSQLPKDRFSAERLKGVDSTLKIQPAKLEDSAVYLCASSLGAFYGYTFGSGTRLTVV.

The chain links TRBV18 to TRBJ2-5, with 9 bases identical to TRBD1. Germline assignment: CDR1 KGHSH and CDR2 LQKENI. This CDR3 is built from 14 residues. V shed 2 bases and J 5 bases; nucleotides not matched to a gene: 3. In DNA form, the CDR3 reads TGTGCCAGCTCACCAGGGACAGGGCAGGAGACCCAGTACTTC. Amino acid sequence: CASSPGTGQETQYF.

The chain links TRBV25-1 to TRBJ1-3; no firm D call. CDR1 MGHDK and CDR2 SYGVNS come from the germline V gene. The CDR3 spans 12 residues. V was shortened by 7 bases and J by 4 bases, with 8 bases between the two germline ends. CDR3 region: CASTGSGNTIYF. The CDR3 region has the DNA TGTGCCAGCACTGGGAGCGGAAACACCATATATTTT.

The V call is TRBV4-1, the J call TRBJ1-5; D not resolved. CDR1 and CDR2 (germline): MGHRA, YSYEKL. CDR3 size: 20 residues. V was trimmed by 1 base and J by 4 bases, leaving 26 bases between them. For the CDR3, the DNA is TGCGCCAGCAGCCAAGTGTTCCCACCCCCTTTTTGGGGAGGAAATCAGCCCCAGCATTTT. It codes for CASSQVFPPPFWGGNQPQHF.

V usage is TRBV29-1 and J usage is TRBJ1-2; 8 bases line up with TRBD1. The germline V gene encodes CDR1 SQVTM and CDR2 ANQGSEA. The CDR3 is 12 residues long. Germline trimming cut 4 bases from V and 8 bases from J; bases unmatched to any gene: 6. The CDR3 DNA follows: TGCAGCGTTGGCAGGGGGCTGGGAGGCTACACCTTC. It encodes CSVGRGLGGYTF.

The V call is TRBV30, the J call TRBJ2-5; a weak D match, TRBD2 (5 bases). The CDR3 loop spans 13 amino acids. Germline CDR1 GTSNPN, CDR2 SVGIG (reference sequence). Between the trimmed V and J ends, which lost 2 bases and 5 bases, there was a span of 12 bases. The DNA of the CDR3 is TGTGCCTGGAGTCGAGGGCCCATGGAGACCCAGTACTTC. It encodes CAWSRGPMETQYF.

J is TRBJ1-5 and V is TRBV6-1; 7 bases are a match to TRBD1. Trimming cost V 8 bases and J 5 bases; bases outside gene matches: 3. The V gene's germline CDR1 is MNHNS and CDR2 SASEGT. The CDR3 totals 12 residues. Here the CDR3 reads CASRDSYQPQHF. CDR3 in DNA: TGTGCCAGCCGGGACAGTTATCAGCCCCAGCATTTT.

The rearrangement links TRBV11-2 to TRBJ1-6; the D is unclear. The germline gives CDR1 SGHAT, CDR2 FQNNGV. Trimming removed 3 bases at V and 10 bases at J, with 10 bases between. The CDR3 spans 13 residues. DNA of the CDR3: TGTGCCAGCAGCTTGGAAGTGGGCTCACCCCTCCACTTT. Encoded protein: CASSLEVGSPLHF.

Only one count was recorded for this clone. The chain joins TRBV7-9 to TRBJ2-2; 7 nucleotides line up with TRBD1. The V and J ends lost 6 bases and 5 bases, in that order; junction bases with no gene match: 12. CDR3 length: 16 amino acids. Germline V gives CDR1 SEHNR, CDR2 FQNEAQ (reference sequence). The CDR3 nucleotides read TGTGCCAGCAGGTTCATAGGGGGCCCTTCGACCGGGGAGCTGTTTTTT. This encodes CASRFIGGPSTGELFF.

The DNA for the CDR3 is TGTGCCAGCAGCCTACAGGTTGCGGGCTACACCTTC. It codes for CASSLQVAGYTF. The chain has TRBV7-9 and TRBJ1-2; D possibly corresponds to TRBD1 (5 bases). The CDR3 is 12 amino acids. V was pared by 5 bases and J by 8 bases, with 12 bases between. Germline loops: CDR1 SEHNR, CDR2 FQNEAQ (reference sequence).

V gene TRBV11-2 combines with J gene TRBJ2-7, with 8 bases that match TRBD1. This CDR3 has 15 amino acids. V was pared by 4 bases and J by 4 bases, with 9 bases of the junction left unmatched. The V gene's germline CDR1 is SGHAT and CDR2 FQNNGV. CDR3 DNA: TGTGCCAGCAGCTCCTACAGGGGGACCGCGTACGAGCAGTACTTC. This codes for CASSSYRGTAYEQYF.

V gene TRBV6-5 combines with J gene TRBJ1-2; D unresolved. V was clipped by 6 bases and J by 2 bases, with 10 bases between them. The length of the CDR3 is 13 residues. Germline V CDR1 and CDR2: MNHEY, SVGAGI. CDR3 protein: CASSPLVNYGYTF. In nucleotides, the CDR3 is TGTGCCAGCAGCCCATTAGTGAACTATGGCTACACCTTC.

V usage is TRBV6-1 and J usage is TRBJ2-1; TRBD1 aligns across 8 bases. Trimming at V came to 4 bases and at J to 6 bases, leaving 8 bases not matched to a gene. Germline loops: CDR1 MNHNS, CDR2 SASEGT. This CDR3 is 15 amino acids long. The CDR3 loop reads CASSVMGTGLNEQFF. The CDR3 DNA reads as TGTGCCAGCAGTGTGATGGGGACAGGACTCAATGAGCAGTTCTTC.

Written as DNA, the CDR3 is TGTGCCAGCAGCCCGGGACTAGCGGGGGATAAGTACTTC. Residues: CASSPGLAGDKYF. The chain carries TRBV7-3 and TRBJ2-7; 14 bases map to TRBD2. V lost 5 bases to trimming and J lost 11 bases; unmatched junction nucleotides: 5. The germline V gene encodes CDR1 SGHTA and CDR2 FQGTGA. The CDR3 contains 13 residues.

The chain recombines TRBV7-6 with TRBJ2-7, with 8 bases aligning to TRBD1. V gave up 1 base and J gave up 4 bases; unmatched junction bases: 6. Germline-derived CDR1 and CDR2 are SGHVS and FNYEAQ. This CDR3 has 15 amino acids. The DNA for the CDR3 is TGTGCCAGCAGCTTAGGGGCAGGGGGCGCGTACGAGCAGTACTTC. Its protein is CASSLGAGGAYEQYF.

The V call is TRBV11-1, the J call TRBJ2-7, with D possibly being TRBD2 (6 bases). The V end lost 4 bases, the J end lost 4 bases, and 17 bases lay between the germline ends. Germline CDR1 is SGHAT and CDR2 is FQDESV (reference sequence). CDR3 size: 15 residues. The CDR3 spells CASSSLGAGRYEQYF. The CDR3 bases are TGTGCCAGCAGCTCCCTTGGGGCAGGGAGGTACGAGCAGTACTTC.

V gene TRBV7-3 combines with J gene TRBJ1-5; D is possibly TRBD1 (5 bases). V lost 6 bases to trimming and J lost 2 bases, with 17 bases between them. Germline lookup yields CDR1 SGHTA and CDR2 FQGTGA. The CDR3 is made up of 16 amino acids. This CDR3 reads CASSPLKQEGNQPQHF. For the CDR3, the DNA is TGTGCCAGCAGTCCGCTCAAACAGGAGGGCAATCAGCCCCAGCATTTT.

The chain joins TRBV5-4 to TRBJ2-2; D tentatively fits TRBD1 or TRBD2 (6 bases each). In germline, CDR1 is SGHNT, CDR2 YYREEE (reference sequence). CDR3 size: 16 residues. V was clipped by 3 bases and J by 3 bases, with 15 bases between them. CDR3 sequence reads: CASSSPTEGDTGELFF. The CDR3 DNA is TGTGCCAGCAGCTCCCCGACGGAGGGGGACACCGGGGAGCTGTTTTTT.

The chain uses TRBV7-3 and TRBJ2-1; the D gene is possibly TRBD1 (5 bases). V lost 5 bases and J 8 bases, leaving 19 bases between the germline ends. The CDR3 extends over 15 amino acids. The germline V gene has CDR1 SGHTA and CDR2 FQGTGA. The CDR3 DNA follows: TGTGCCAGCAGCCGGGTATCTAGGGGTAGAGATGAGCAGTTCTTC. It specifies CASSRVSRGRDEQFF.

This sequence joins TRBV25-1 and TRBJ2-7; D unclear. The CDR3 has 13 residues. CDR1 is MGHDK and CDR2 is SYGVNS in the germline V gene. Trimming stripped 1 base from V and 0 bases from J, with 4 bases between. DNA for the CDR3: TGTGCCAGCAGTGAATCCCCCTCCTACGAGCAGTACTTC. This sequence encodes CASSESPSYEQYF.

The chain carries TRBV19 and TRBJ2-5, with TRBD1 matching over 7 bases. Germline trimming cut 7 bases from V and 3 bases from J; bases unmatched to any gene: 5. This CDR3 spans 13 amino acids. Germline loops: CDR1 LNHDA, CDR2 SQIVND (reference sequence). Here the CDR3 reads CASKDRSKETQYF. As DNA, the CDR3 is TGTGCCAGTAAGGACAGGTCCAAAGAGACCCAGTACTTC. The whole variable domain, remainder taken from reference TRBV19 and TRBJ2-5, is DGGITQSPKYLFRKEGQNVTLSCEQNLNHDAMYWYRQDPGQGLRLIYYSQIVNDFQKGDIAEGYSVSREKKESFPLTVTSAQKNPTAFYLCASKDRSKETQYFGPGTRLLVL.

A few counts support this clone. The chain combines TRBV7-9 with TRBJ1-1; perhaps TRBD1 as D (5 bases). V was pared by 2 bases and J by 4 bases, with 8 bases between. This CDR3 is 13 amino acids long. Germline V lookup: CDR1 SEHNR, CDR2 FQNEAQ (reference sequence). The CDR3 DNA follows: TGTGCCAGCAGCTTATGGGGGAGCACTGAAGCTTTCTTT. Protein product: CASSLWGSTEAFF.

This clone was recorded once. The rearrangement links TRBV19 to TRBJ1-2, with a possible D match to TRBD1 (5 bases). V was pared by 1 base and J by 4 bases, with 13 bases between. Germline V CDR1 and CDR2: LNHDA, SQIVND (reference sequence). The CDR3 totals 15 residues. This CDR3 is CASSIGDRRGYGYTF. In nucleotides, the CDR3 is TGTGCCAGTAGTATAGGGGACCGGCGAGGCTATGGCTACACCTTC. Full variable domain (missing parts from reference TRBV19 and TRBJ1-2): DGGITQSPKYLFRKEGQNVTLSCEQNLNHDAMYWYRQDPGQGLRLIYYSQIVNDFQKGDIAEGYSVSREKKESFPLTVTSAQKNPTAFYLCASSIGDRRGYGYTFGSGTRLTVV.

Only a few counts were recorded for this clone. The CDR3: CASSLYTGSSGNTIYF. As DNA, the CDR3 is TGTGCCAGCAGCTTATACACAGGGAGCTCTGGAAACACCATATATTTT. The chain has TRBV11-2 and TRBJ1-3; weak D call: TRBD1 (6 bases). The germline gives CDR1 SGHAT, CDR2 FQNNGV. V was cut by 2 bases and J by 0 bases, with 11 bases left in between. This CDR3 region has 16 residues.

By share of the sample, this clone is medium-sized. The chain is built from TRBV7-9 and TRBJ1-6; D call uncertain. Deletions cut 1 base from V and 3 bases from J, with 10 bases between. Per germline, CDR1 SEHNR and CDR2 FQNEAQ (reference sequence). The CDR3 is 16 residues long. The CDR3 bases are TGTGCCAGCAGCTTAGGATCGGGTTTCTATAATTCACCCCTCCACTTT. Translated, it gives CASSLGSGFYNSPLHF. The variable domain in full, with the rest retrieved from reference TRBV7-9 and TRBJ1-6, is DTGVSQNPRHKITKRGQNVTFRCDPISEHNRLYWYRQTLGQGPEFLTYFQNEAQLEKSRLLSDRFSAERPKGSFSTLEIQRTEQGDSAMYLCASSLGSGFYNSPLHFGNGTRLTVT.

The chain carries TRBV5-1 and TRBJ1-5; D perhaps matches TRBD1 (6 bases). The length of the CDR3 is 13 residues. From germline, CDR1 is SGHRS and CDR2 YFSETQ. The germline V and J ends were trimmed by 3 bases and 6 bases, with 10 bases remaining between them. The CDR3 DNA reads TGCGCCAGCAGCTGGGGACAAGGTCAGCCCCAGCATTTT. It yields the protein CASSWGQGQPQHF.

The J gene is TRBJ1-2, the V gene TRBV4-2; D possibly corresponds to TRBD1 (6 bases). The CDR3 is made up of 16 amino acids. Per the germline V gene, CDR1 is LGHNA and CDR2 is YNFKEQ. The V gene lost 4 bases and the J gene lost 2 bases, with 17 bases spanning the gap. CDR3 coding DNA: TGTGCCAGCAGCCTAGACCTTACAGGGCCGAACTATGGCTACACCTTC. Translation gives CASSLDLTGPNYGYTF.

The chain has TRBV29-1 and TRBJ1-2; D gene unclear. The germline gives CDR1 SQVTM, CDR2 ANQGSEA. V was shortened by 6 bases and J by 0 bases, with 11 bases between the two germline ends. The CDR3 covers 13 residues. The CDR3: CSVSPGSNYGYTF. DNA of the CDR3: TGCAGCGTCAGCCCGGGGTCTAACTATGGCTACACCTTC.

The CDR3 reads CASSSAWNTEAFF. The DNA of the CDR3 is TGTGCCAGCAGCTCGGCCTGGAACACTGAAGCTTTCTTT. The chain joins TRBV11-2 to TRBJ1-1; no reliable D call. With 4 bases removed from V and 1 base from J, the gap between germline ends came to 7 bases. CDR3 length equals 13 residues. CDR1 is SGHAT and CDR2 is FQNNGV in the germline V gene.